The rows below give T cell receptor beta chains drawn from one sample of a study of cytomegalovirus exposure and HLA in healthy donors. Data came from immunoSEQ multiplex PCR; TCRdb stores just in-frame clones and leaves some out. The sample contains 70,000 or so clones, approximately 80% of which appear only once. The sample consisted of PBMCs. Receptors originate from a man between 18 and 35 years old in good health and CMV-seropositive. Both conserved end residues are part of each CDR3.

CASSLEQGFIETQYF,TRBV7-6
CAWSVGGVGEKLFF,TRBV30
CASSFDRVRGYTF,TRBV6-5
CASSLYEGDHEKLFF,TRBV13
CASSLGLETYEQYF,TRBV27
CASTPPDRNNSPLHF,TRBV28
CASSRRQGGGYTF,TRBV7-8
CATSGRGFQPQHF,TRBV15
CAWSVGLAGQETQYF,TRBV30
CASSGGTAGTEAFF,TRBV9
CASSPSLSGGSGSYEQYF,TRBV14
CASSQTGEREKLFF,TRBV4-1
CASRRLDEAFF,TRBV25-1
CASSYGDRASYGYTF,TRBV6-5
CASSIKGQLEAFF,TRBV19
CASSEAKGWVSEAFF,TRBV2
CASSPGENTEAFF,TRBV6-5
CAISPTSGRSYEQYF,TRBV10-3
CASSPGAEETQYF,TRBV18
CASSLVGATGELFF,TRBV7-2
CASSYRLEGGELFF,TRBV6-8
CASSLDRGRSPYEQYF,TRBV7-6
CASSLSGGVVTEAFF,TRBV6-1
CAWSRQGGEQYF,TRBV30
CAWSSGGAREQYF,TRBV30
CASSASGVQETQYF,TRBV7-2
CASSFQAGDTDTQYF,TRBV7-2
CSVIGLAGYEQYF,TRBV29-1
CASSAGGGNTIYF,TRBV6-5
CASSPDRLNTEAFF,TRBV5-1
CASSLLAGGLGEQFF,TRBV5-6
CAISVDRVGLEKLFF,TRBV10-3
CASEESTDTQYF,TRBV5-1
CSALAVGTGYGYTF,TRBV29-1
CASRAGASGIYEQFF,TRBV7-9
CASGTPNGGYTF,TRBV19
CAISGQDYTEAFF,TRBV10-3
CASTPWGPETQYF,TRBV5-1
CAIRGQGDEKLFF,TRBV10-3
CASSYSQGSNQPQHF,TRBV6-5